The sequence of this T cell receptor beta chain was determined in a study of CD8+ T cells in alopecia areata. Study-wide points: Many of the expanded lesional clones endured in scalp and blood while on tofacitinib.

Documented treatment: oral pan-JAK inhibitor, 5-10 mg twice daily. Patients with alopecia areata provided lesional scalp punch biopsies as well as peripheral blood. The sequencing template was cDNA reverse transcribed from extracted RNA. Using immunoSEQ multiplex PCR, the repertoire was profiled, and TCRdb retains in-frame clones only, with some absent. Of approximately 210,000 clones listed, around two fifths are singletons. Of note for this clone: Its cognate antigen is unknown.

The CDR3 covers 14 residues. Germline assignment: CDR1 MNHEY and CDR2 SMNVEV (reference sequence). V was pared by 6 bases and J by 5 bases, with 16 bases between. The material was CD4+ T cells sorted from blood, obtained around week 37, from a patient treated with tofacitinib. The source is a human donor with alopecia areata. The J gene is TRBJ2-5, the V gene TRBV27; D remains ambiguous. The CDR3 loop reads CASRDSGLWETQYF. The CDR3 nucleotides read TGTGCCAGCAGAGATAGTGGCCTGTGGGAGACCCAGTACTTC.